A selection of T cell receptor beta chains follows, all from one sample in a study of early T cells in non-severe SARS-CoV-2 infection. TCRdb reprocessed the 5' RACE reads via MiXCR and lists one record per CDR3 protein. This sample has over 25,000 distinct CDR3 sequences, with about 5.7% found just once. Sequenced input: whole blood. The receptors stem from an adult who was a healthcare worker with PCR-confirmed SARS-CoV-2 infection or an uninfected control (not recorded which). CDR3s include the opening cysteine and the closing phenylalanine or tryptophan. Fields, in order: D gene, clone size, V gene, J gene, CDR3 protein, CDR3 DNA. The D gene is left open where the match is weak. Clone sizes are given selectively: once, few, many, or a class where the clone is expanded.

-	many	TRBV3-2	TRBJ2-1	CASSQASYNEQFF	TGTGCCAGCAGCCAAGCCAGCTACAATGAGCAGTTCTTC
TRBD1	many	TRBV5-1	TRBJ2-7	CASSLETGGIEQYF	TGCGCCAGCAGCTTGGAGACAGGGGGCATCGAGCAGTACTTC
-	-	TRBV29-1	TRBJ1-2	CSVGEVGYGYTF	TGCAGCGTTGGGGAGGTCGGCTATGGCTACACCTTC
TRBD1	-	TRBV7-2	TRBJ2-7	CASSSRTGDYEQYF	TGTGCCAGCAGCTCACGGACAGGTGACTACGAGCAGTACTTC
-	many	TRBV6-5	TRBJ2-4	CASSYGPLAKNIQYF	TGTGCCAGCAGTTACGGGCCTTTAGCCAAAAACATTCAGTACTTC
-	-	TRBV6-5	TRBJ1-6	CASSYPAAGSPLHF	TGTGCCAGCAGTTATCCCGCGGCCGGCTCACCCCTCCACTTT
-	few	TRBV5-5	TRBJ2-1	CASSSDPNNEQFF	TGTGCCAGCAGCTCGGACCCCAACAATGAGCAGTTCTTC
TRBD1	many	TRBV6-2/TRBV6-3	TRBJ2-7	CASRQADRVRSYEQYF	TGTGCCAGCAGACAAGCGGACAGGGTCAGATCCTACGAGCAGTACTTC
-	many	TRBV7-9	TRBJ2-1	CASSFGQSWNEQFF	TGTGCCAGCAGCTTTGGACAGAGCTGGAATGAGCAGTTCTTC
-	many	TRBV20-1	TRBJ1-1	CSAGGNTEAFF	TGCAGTGCTGGAGGCAACACTGAAGCTTTCTTT
-	many	TRBV29-1	TRBJ1-1	CSVEGLQGSFTEAFF	TGCAGCGTTGAAGGCTTACAAGGCTCCTTTACTGAAGCTTTCTTT
-	many	TRBV11-3	TRBJ2-4	CASSPRQEAFKNIQYF	TGTGCCAGCAGCCCCCGACAGGAAGCTTTCAAAAACATTCAGTACTTC
TRBD2	many	TRBV9	TRBJ2-3	CASSQWAGGTDTQYF	TGTGCCAGCAGCCAGTGGGCGGGGGGCACAGATACGCAGTATTTT
-	many	TRBV6-6	TRBJ1-2	CASSFSEVSFGYGYTF	TGTGCCAGCAGTTTCAGTGAGGTTTCCTTCGGGTATGGCTACACCTTC
-	-	TRBV28	TRBJ1-5	CAGATGYSNQPQHF	TGTGCCGGGGCCACAGGTTATAGCAATCAGCCCCAGCATTTT
TRBD1	many	TRBV7-9	TRBJ1-1	CASSLQGAEAFF	TGTGCCAGCAGCTTGCAGGGGGCTGAAGCTTTCTTT
-	few	TRBV28	TRBJ2-5	CASSVGRAETQYF	TGTGCCAGCAGTGTTGGAAGGGCAGAGACCCAGTACTTC
-	few	TRBV2	TRBJ2-1	CASSVSYRDNEQFF	TGTGCCAGCAGTGTTTCCTACAGGGACAATGAGCAGTTCTTC
-	medium-sized	TRBV20-1	TRBJ2-7	CSASGQGGDNDEQYF	TGCAGTGCTAGTGGGCAGGGAGGGGACAACGACGAGCAGTACTTC
TRBD1	many	TRBV3-1	TRBJ1-5	CASSPTGLNQPQHF	TGTGCCAGCAGTCCGACAGGGTTGAATCAGCCCCAGCATTTT
-	few	TRBV4-3	TRBJ1-5	CASSHGQTNRPQHF	TGCGCCAGCAGCCATGGACAGACCAATCGACCCCAGCATTTT
-	-	TRBV12-3/TRBV12-4	TRBJ1-2	CASSLVYGGGYTF	TGTGCCAGCAGTTTAGTTTATGGAGGCGGCTACACCTTC
TRBD2	many	TRBV27	TRBJ2-1	CASSFFGTRSLGSYNEQFF	TGTGCCAGCAGTTTTTTCGGGACTAGGAGCCTTGGCTCCTACAATGAGCAGTTCTTC
-	-	TRBV28	TRBJ2-6	CASSLWEDSGANVLTF	TGTGCCAGCAGTTTATGGGAAGACTCTGGGGCCAACGTCCTGACTTTC
-	few	TRBV7-3	TRBJ2-1	CASSLGTNNEQFF	TGTGCCAGCAGCTTAGGAACGAACAATGAGCAGTTCTTC
TRBD1	many	TRBV29-1	TRBJ2-1	CSAPGQQTFGEQFF	TGCAGCGCCCCGGGACAGCAGACCTTCGGTGAGCAGTTCTTC
-	many	TRBV12-3/TRBV12-4	TRBJ2-1	CASSLSPEEQFF	TGTGCCAGCAGTTTAAGCCCCGAGGAGCAGTTCTTC
-	-	TRBV12-3/TRBV12-4	TRBJ1-1	CASSLGLEAFF	TGTGCCAGCAGTTTGGGCCTTGAAGCTTTCTTT
-	-	TRBV19	TRBJ2-1	CASSTFWAGINEQFF	TGTGCCAGTAGCACCTTTTGGGCAGGGATCAATGAGCAGTTCTTC
-	many	TRBV2	TRBJ2-1	CASSEAGAPRGNEQFF	TGTGCCAGCAGTGAAGCGGGGGCCCCGAGGGGGAATGAGCAGTTCTTC
-	many	TRBV7-2	TRBJ2-3	CASSLGTTTDTQYF	TGTGCCAGCAGCTTGGGGACGACCACAGATACGCAGTATTTT
-	many	TRBV18	TRBJ2-5	CASSPTAQETQYF	TGTGCCAGCTCACCCACAGCACAAGAGACCCAGTACTTC
-	-	TRBV28	TRBJ1-1	CASSYIHTEAFF	TGTGCCAGCAGTTACATACACACTGAAGCTTTCTTT
-	many	TRBV7-2	TRBJ2-7	CASSLTRGTSYEQYF	TGTGCCAGCAGCTTAACAAGGGGGACTTCCTACGAGCAGTACTTC
TRBD2	few	TRBV6-6	TRBJ2-5	CASSSSAGAETQYF	TGTGCCAGCAGTTCATCAGCGGGGGCAGAGACCCAGTACTTC
TRBD1	-	TRBV7-6	TRBJ2-3	CASSPRDRGPGTQYF	TGTGCCAGCAGCCCACGGGACAGGGGACCGGGTACGCAGTATTTT
-	few	TRBV2	TRBJ2-5	CASSEGRQETQYF	TGTGCCAGCAGTGAAGGCCGACAAGAGACCCAGTACTTC
-	-	TRBV5-1	TRBJ1-5	CASSSDPNQPQHF	TGCGCCAGCAGCTCAGACCCAAATCAGCCCCAGCATTTT
-	-	TRBV7-2	TRBJ2-5	CASSLMGGQQETQYF	TGTGCCAGCAGCTTAATGGGGGGACAACAAGAGACCCAGTACTTC
-	many	TRBV4-3	TRBJ2-7	CASSQTRGYRAEQYF	TGCGCCAGCAGCCAGACCAGAGGTTATAGGGCCGAGCAGTACTTC
TRBD1	many	TRBV10-1	TRBJ1-6	CASSAGTGNSPLHF	TGCGCCAGCAGTGCCGGGACAGGGAATTCACCCCTCCACTTT
-	few	TRBV5-5	TRBJ2-7	CASSLGVYSYEQYF	TGTGCCAGCAGCTTGGGGGTCTACTCCTACGAGCAGTACTTC
-	many	TRBV6-1	TRBJ1-6	CASRTPGSPLHF	TGTGCCAGCAGGACCCCAGGTTCACCCCTCCACTTT
-	-	TRBV20-1	TRBJ2-1	CSAGRVYNEQFF	TGCAGTGCCGGAAGGGTATACAATGAGCAGTTCTTC
TRBD1	-	TRBV10-2	TRBJ1-3	CASRKGQGPGNTIYF	TGCGCCAGCAGAAAGGGACAGGGTCCTGGAAACACCATATATTTT
TRBD1	many	TRBV20-1	TRBJ2-5	CSASRGPQETQYF	TGCAGTGCTAGCAGGGGGCCTCAAGAGACCCAGTACTTC
TRBD1	many	TRBV15	TRBJ2-1	CATSSWDRDLGEQFF	TGTGCCACCAGCAGCTGGGACAGGGACTTAGGGGAGCAGTTCTTC
-	many	TRBV20-1	TRBJ2-5	CSARGSGRETQYF	TGCAGTGCTAGAGGGTCAGGCAGGGAGACCCAGTACTTC
-	many	TRBV11-2	TRBJ1-3	CASSFLRPLDGNTIYF	TGTGCCAGCAGCTTTCTTCGGCCCCTAGATGGAAACACCATATATTTT
TRBD2	many	TRBV30	TRBJ2-7	CAWRLAGGSYEQYF	TGTGCCTGGAGGCTAGCGGGGGGCTCCTACGAGCAGTACTTC
-	-	TRBV7-9	TRBJ1-1	CASSRGSGSPEAFF	TGTGCCAGCAGCCGTGGTTCGGGTTCTCCGGAAGCTTTCTTT
TRBD1	few	TRBV28	TRBJ1-5	CASSFLRGGIEPQHF	TGTGCCAGCAGTTTTCTGCGAGGGGGCATTGAGCCCCAGCATTTT
-	-	TRBV4-2	TRBJ1-5	CASRPNPNSNQPQHF	TGTGCCAGCAGGCCAAACCCCAATAGCAATCAGCCCCAGCATTTT
TRBD1	many	TRBV7-9	TRBJ2-1	CASSKTGGHEQFF	TGTGCCAGCAGCAAAACAGGGGGCCATGAGCAGTTCTTC
TRBD1	medium-sized	TRBV20-1	TRBJ1-1	CSASGGQSEAFF	TGCAGTGCTAGTGGGGGACAGAGTGAAGCTTTCTTT